The sequence of this T cell receptor beta chain was determined in a study of radiotherapy plus CTLA-4 blockade in lung cancer. Overall study context: There were objective responses in roughly 18% of patients, and around 32% had disease control. Overall study findings and caveats: Blood TCR clones of tumor origin expanded after radiotherapy plus ipilimumab. Dynamics of early blood T cell clones, together with interferon-beta, were reportedly the best predictors of response.

Worth noting for this clone: Its antigen is still unknown. Other DNA variants within this sample encode the same CDR3.

Here immunoSEQ multiplex PCR was the method, and the copy in TCRdb shows in-frame clones only, minus some. The sample includes tens of thousands of clones, 75% to 90% of them seen just once. The V end lost 4 bases, the J end lost 8 bases, and 12 bases lay between the germline ends. The CDR3 sequence is 12 residues long. In germline, CDR1 is GTSNPN, CDR2 SVGIG (reference sequence). This sequence originates from a human donor with non-small cell lung cancer who had a partial response to radiotherapy plus ipilimumab. This sequence joins TRBV30 and TRBJ2-1, with a weak D call TRBD1 (7 bases). Here the sequenced sample was peripheral blood, taken from a patient treated with radiotherapy plus ipilimumab. The CDR3: CAWTRGAYEQFF. The CDR3 bases are TGTGCCTGGACCAGGGGGGCCTATGAGCAGTTCTTC.